Presented here are 10 T cell receptor beta chains from one specimen sequenced in a study of T cells after yellow fever vaccination. In TCRdb, the 5' RACE reads were re-called with MiXCR into one record per CDR3 protein. The sample lists hundreds of thousands of distinct CDR3 sequences, approximately 21% occurring once. The sample consisted of PBMCs, taken 15 days after the yellow fever booster vaccination. The receptors derive from a man aged 25-40 years who received the YFV17D yellow fever vaccine.

This chain connects TRBV5-1 to TRBJ2-1; 9 bases match TRBD1. Germline lookup yields CDR1 SGHRS and CDR2 YFSETQ. There are 14 residues in the CDR3. J lost 8 bases, V lost 4 bases, and 7 bases had no gene match. As DNA, the CDR3 is TGCGCCAGCAGCCCGGGACAGGGTTTAGATGAGCAGTTCTTC. This sequence encodes CASSPGQGLDEQFF. The full variable domain, in which reference TRBV5-1 and TRBJ2-1 provide the parts outside the CDR3, is KAGVTQTPRYLIKTRGQQVTLSCSPISGHRSVSWYQQTPGQGLQFLFEYFSETQRNKGNFPGRFSGRQFSNSRSEMNVSTLELGDSALYLCASSPGQGLDEQFFGPGTRLTVL.

This clonotype was counted between two and nine times. The chain couples TRBV29-1 to TRBJ2-1; D is undetermined. In germline, CDR1 is SQVTM, CDR2 ANQGSEA. The CDR3 covers 12 residues. V was clipped by 3 bases and J by 4 bases, with 7 bases between them. This CDR3 reads CSVDPGYNEQFF. CDR3 DNA sequence: TGCAGCGTTGATCCCGGGTACAATGAGCAGTTCTTC.

The J gene is TRBJ1-5, the V gene TRBV6-1; TRBD1 aligns across 7 bases. The length of the CDR3 is 14 residues. Germline V gene data show CDR1 as MNHNS and CDR2 as SASEGT. The V and J ends lost 6 bases and 8 bases, in that order; junction bases with no gene match: 10. The CDR3 loop reads CASRRRQGVEPQHF. The CDR3 DNA is TGTGCCAGCAGAAGAAGACAGGGAGTGGAGCCCCAGCATTTT.

The rearrangement joins TRBV7-2 to TRBJ2-7; TRBD2 matches 8 bases. Germline CDR1 reads SGHTA; CDR2 reads FQGNSA. CDR3 length: 15 amino acids. J gave up 6 bases and V 1 base, and 8 bases lay outside the gene matches. CDR3 in amino acids: CASSLGGTRYGEQYF. CDR3 in DNA: TGTGCCAGCAGCTTAGGTGGGACTAGATACGGCGAGCAGTACTTC.

This clonotype was seen only a few times. This chain connects TRBV4-3 to TRBJ2-3; TRBD2 matches at 10 bases. Per the germline V gene, CDR1 is LGHNA and CDR2 is YSLEER. V was pared by 4 bases and J by 1 base, with 8 bases of the junction left unmatched. CDR3 length equals 17 residues. CDR3 loop: CASSPGTSASGTDTQYF. In nucleotides, the CDR3 is TGCGCCAGCAGCCCCGGGACTAGCGCGTCTGGCACAGATACGCAGTATTTT.

The rearrangement uses TRBV7-9 and TRBJ2-3, with a weak D call TRBD1 (5 bases). The ends were cut back, 2 bases at V and 6 bases at J, with 12 bases in the middle. There are 14 residues in the CDR3. Germline V gene lookup returns CDR1 SEHNR and CDR2 FQNEAQ (reference sequence). The CDR3 is CASSLKTVPDTQYF. CDR3 nucleotide sequence: TGTGCCAGCAGCTTAAAGACAGTCCCGGATACGCAGTATTTT.

This clonotype has more than one count but fewer than ten. The V and J genes are TRBV30 and TRBJ2-7, with D unresolved. CDR1 and CDR2 from the germline V gene are GTSNPN and SVGIG (reference sequence). Trimming stripped 0 bases from V and 4 bases from J, with 7 bases between. The CDR3 extends over 12 amino acids. In nucleotides, the CDR3 is TGTGCCTGGAGTGTTTCCGGGTACGAGCAGTACTTC. It specifies CAWSVSGYEQYF.

The rearrangement links TRBV10-3 to TRBJ2-7; 9 nucleotides line up with TRBD2. V trimming: 8 bases; J trimming: 12 bases; junction bases outside the gene matches: 11. The CDR3 extends over 12 amino acids. Per the germline V gene, CDR1 is ENHRY and CDR2 is SYGVKD. The CDR3: CAIAETSGVLYF. As DNA, the CDR3 is TGTGCCATCGCGGAGACTAGCGGAGTCCTGTACTTC.

This clonotype was observed a few times. The gene calls are TRBV6-5 and TRBJ1-2, with D hard to call. CDR1 is MNHEY and CDR2 is SVGAGI in the germline V gene. The length of the CDR3 is 17 residues. Trimming took off 0 bases at V and 3 bases at J, with 17 bases between the two ends. DNA for the CDR3: TGTGCCAGCAGTTACTCGAGGGCGCCGGGGAGGGACTATGGCTACACCTTC. It is translated as CASSYSRAPGRDYGYTF.

The rearrangement uses TRBV20-1 and TRBJ2-3, with 7 bases lining up with TRBD2. Trimming removed 3 bases from V and 3 bases from J; junction bases left unmatched: 18. CDR1 and CDR2 from the germline V gene are DFQATT and SNEGSKA (reference sequence). The CDR3 has 18 amino acids. The CDR3 nucleotides are TGCAGTGCTAGCGGAGGGCTCAGCGGGAAGATGGAAACAGATACGCAGTATTTT. Translating it yields CSASGGLSGKMETDTQYF.